This T cell receptor (beta chain) is drawn from a study of T cells after yellow fever vaccination. Study details: The fractions with low cell numbers were processed using SMART-Seq v4 Ultra Low Input.

Regarding the study as a whole: One caveat is that FACS-sorted repertoires could contain abundant clonotypes contaminating from the bulk population.

Deletions cut 7 bases from V and 4 bases from J, with 14 bases between. The germline CDR1 and CDR2 sequences are KGHDR and SFDVKD. The CDR3 consists of 14 residues. TCR cDNA was made by 5'RACE template switching, adding a universal primer site and UMIs. One entry per CDR3 protein results from TCRdb running MiXCR on the 5' RACE reads. This table has roughly 100,000 distinct CDR3 sequences, around 9.8% appearing once. The sample here was CD8+ T cells not binding an NS4B(214-222) dextramer, sorted from PBMCs, taken less than 16 days after the first yellow fever vaccination. The chain uses TRBV24-1 and TRBJ2-3, with D maybe TRBD2 (5 bases). The TCR was taken from a man aged 18-30 years who received the YFV17D yellow fever vaccine. CDR3 sequence: CATSADDYPDTQYF. CDR3 nucleotides: TGTGCCACCAGCGCGGACGACTATCCAGATACGCAGTATTTT.